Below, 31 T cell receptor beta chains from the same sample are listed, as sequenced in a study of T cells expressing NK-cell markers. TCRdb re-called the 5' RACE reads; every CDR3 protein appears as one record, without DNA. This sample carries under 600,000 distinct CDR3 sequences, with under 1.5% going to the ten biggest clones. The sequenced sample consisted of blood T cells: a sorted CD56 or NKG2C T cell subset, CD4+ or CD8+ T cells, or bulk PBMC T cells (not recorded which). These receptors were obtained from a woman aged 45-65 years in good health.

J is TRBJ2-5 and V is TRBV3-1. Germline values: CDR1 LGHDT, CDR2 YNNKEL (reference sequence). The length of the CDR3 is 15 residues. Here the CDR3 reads CASSQARPSEETQYF.

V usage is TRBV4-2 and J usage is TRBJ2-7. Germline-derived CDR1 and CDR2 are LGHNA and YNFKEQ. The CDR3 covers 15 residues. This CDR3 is CASSQDRRNSYEQYF.

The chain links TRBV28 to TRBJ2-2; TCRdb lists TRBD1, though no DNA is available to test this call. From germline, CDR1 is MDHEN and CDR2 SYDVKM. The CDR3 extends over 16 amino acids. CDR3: CASSPRTGRGTGELFF.

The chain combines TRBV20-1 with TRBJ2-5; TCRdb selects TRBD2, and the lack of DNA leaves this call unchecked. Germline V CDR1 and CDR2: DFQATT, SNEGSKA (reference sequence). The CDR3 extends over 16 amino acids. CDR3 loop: CSAGRGGLAARETQYF.

The CDR3 is CSVLGPPLGNTIYF. This sequence joins TRBV29-1 and TRBJ1-3. Per germline, CDR1 SQVTM and CDR2 ANQGSEA. CDR3 length: 14 residues.

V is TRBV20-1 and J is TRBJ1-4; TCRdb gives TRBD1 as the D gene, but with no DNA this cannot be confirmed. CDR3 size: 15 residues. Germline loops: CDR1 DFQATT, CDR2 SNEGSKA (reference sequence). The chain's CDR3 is CSARGRVLANEKLFF.

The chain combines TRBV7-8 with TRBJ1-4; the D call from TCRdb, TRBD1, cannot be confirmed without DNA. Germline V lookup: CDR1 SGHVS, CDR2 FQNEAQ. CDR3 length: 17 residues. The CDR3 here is CASSFPEIRRGDEKLFF. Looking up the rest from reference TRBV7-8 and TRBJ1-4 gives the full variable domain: GAGVSQSPRYKVAKRGQDVALRCDPISGHVSLFWYQQALGQGPEFLTYFQNEAQLDKSGLPSDRFFAERPEGSVSTLKIQRTQQEDSAVYLCASSFPEIRRGDEKLFFGSGTQLSVL.

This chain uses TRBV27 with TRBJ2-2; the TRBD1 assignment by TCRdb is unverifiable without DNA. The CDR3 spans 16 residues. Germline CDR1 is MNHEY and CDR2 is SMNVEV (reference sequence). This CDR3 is CASSPRQGWDTGELFF.

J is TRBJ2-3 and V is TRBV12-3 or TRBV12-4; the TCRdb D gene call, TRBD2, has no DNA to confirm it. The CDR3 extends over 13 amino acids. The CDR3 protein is CASSLLAGHTQYF.

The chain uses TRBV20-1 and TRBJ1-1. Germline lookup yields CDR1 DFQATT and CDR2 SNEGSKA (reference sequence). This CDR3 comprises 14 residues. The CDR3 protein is CSARVPLLPGGAFF.

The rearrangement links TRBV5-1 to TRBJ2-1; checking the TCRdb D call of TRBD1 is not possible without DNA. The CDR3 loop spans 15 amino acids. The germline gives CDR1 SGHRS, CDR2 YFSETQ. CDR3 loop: CASSLGGTVKNEQFF.

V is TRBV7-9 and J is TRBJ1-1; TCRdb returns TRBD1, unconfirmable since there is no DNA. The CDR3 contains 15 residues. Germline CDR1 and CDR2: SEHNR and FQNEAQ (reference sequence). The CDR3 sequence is CASSSGTGYHTEAFF.

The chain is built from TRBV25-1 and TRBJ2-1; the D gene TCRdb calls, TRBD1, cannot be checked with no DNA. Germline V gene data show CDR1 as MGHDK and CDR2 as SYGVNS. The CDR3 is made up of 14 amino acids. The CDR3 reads CASSGDRRYNEQFF.

The chain's CDR3 is CASSPTWTGSGGYTF. The chain uses TRBV12-3 or TRBV12-4 and TRBJ1-2; as DNA is missing, the TRBD1 call by TCRdb cannot be tested. The CDR3 extends over 15 amino acids.

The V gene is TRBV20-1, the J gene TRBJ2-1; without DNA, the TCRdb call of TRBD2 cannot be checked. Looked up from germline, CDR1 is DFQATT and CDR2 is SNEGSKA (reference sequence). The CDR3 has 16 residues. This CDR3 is CSAERAGAPSYNEQFF.

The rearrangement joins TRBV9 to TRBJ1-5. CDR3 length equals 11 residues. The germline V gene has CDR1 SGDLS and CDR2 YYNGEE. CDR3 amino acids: CAIFRNQPQHF. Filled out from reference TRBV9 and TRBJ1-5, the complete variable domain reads DSGVTQTPKHLITATGQRVTLRCSPRSGDLSVYWYQQSLDQGLQFLIQYYNGEERAKGNILERFSAQQFPDLHSELNLSSLELGDSALYFCAIFRNQPQHFGDGTRLSIL.

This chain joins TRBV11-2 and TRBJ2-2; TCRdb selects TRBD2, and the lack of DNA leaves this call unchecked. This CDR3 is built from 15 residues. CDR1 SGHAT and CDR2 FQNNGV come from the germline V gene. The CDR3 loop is CASSQRDLSFGELFF. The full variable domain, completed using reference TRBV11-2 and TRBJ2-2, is EAGVAQSPRYKIIEKRQSVAFWCNPISGHATLYWYQQILGQGPKLLIQFQNNGVVDDSQLPKDRFSAERLKGVDSTLKIQPAKLEDSAVYLCASSQRDLSFGELFFGEGSRLTVL.

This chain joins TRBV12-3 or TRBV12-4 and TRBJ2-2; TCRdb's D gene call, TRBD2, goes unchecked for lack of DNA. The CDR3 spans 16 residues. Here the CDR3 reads CASTRLAGVWTGELFF.

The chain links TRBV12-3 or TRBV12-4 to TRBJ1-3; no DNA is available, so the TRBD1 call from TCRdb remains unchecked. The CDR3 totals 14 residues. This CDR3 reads CASSRTGFGNTIYF.

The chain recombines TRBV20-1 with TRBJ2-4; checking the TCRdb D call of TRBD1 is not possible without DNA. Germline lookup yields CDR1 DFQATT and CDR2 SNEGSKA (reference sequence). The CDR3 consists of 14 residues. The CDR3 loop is CSAHRGLAKNIQYF.

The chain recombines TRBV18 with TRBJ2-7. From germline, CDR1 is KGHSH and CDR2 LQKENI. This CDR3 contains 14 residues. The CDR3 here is CASSPLSETYEQYF.

CDR3 sequence: CSARAIGTAVNYGYTF. The chain couples TRBV20-1 to TRBJ1-2. The CDR3 runs to 16 residues. Germline V gene lookup returns CDR1 DFQATT and CDR2 SNEGSKA (reference sequence).

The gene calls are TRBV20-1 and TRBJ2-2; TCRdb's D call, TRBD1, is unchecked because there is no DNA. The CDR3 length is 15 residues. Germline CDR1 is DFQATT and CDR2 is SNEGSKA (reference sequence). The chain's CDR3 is CSASSTGGFAGELFF.

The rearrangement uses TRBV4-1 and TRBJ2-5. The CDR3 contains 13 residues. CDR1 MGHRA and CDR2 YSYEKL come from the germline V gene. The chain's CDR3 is CASSFTGSETQYF.

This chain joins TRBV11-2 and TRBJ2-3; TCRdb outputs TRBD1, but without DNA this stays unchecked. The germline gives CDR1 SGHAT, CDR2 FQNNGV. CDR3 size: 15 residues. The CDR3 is CASSLYRVPTDTQYF.

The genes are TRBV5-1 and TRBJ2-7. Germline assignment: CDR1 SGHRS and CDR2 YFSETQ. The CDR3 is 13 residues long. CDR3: CASSFHIAYEQYF. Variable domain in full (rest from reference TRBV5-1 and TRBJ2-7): KAGVTQTPRYLIKTRGQQVTLSCSPISGHRSVSWYQQTPGQGLQFLFEYFSETQRNKGNFPGRFSGRQFSNSRSEMNVSTLELGDSALYLCASSFHIAYEQYFGPGTRLTVT.

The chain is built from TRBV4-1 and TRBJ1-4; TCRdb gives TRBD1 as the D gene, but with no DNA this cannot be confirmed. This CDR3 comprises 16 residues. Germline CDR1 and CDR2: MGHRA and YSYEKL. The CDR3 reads CASSRLGGLANEKLFF.

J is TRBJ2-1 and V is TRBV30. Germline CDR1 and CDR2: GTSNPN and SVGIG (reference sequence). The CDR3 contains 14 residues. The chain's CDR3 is CAWMTGSFYNEQFF.

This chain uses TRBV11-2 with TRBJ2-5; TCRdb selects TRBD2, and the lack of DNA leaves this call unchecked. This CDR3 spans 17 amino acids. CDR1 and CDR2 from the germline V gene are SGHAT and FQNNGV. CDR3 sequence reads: CASSPGSGTSVEETQYF. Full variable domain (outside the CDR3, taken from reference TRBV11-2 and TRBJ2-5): EAGVAQSPRYKIIEKRQSVAFWCNPISGHATLYWYQQILGQGPKLLIQFQNNGVVDDSQLPKDRFSAERLKGVDSTLKIQPAKLEDSAVYLCASSPGSGTSVEETQYFGPGTRLLVL.

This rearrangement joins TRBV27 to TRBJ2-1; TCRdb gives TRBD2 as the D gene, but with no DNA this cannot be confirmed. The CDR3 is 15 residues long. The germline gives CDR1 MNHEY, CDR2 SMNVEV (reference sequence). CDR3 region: CASSATRMSHNEQFF.

CDR3 protein: CASSFQAGEGETQYF. This chain joins TRBV5-6 and TRBJ2-5; TCRdb designates TRBD1, a call that cannot be tested without DNA. Germline values: CDR1 SGHDT, CDR2 YYEEEE. This CDR3 is built from 15 residues. The full variable domain, with the rest looked up from reference TRBV5-6 and TRBJ2-5, is DAGVTQSPTHLIKTRGQQVTLRCSPKSGHDTVSWYQQALGQGPQFIFQYYEEEERQRGNFPDRFSGHQFPNYSSELNVNALLLGDSALYLCASSFQAGEGETQYFGPGTRLLVL.